Presented here are 9 T cell receptor beta chains from one specimen sequenced in a study of T cell responses to AZD1222 COVID-19 vaccine. Repertoires were generated with immunoSEQ multiplex PCR, while TCRdb's copy carries only in-frame clones and drops some. The sample includes about 200,000 clones, approximately 91% of them seen just once. The sequencing here drew on peripheral blood, taken 28 days after the second AZD1222 dose. Receptors originate from an adult who received the AZD1222 COVID-19 vaccine.

V usage is TRBV11-1 and J usage is TRBJ2-3; a weak D match, TRBD2 (5 bases). The V end was cut by 3 bases, the J end by 4 bases, with 8 bases between. The CDR3 consists of 13 residues. Germline CDR1 is SGHAT and CDR2 is FQDESV (reference sequence). The CDR3: CASSFPGADTQYF. As DNA, the CDR3 is TGTGCCAGCAGCTTTCCCGGGGCAGATACGCAGTATTTT.

The CDR3 protein is CASSQGGDKNTEAFF. The CDR3, as DNA: TGTGCCAGCAGCCAAGGAGGAGACAAAAACACTGAAGCTTTCTTT. The chain uses TRBV3-1 (or the pseudogene TRBV3-2) and TRBJ1-1; D gene ambiguous. Trimming took 1 base from V and 2 from J, leaving 11 bases between them. Germline V gene sequence: CDR1 LGHDT, CDR2 YNNKEL (reference sequence). This CDR3 region has 15 residues.

This clone has a handful of counts. This chain joins TRBV5-4 and TRBJ2-2, with TRBD1 matching 10 bases. This CDR3 spans 16 amino acids. Unmatched junction bases numbered 6, after V lost 3 bases and J lost 4 bases. Germline V gene sequence: CDR1 SGHNT, CDR2 YYREEE (reference sequence). The CDR3 region is CASSSRTGGITGELFF. The CDR3 region has the DNA TGTGCCAGCAGCTCCAGGACAGGGGGGATCACCGGGGAGCTGTTTTTT.

V and J are TRBV5-1 and TRBJ1-3; D is uncertain. The V end lost 5 bases, the J end lost 0 bases, and 9 bases lay between the germline ends. The germline gives CDR1 SGHRS, CDR2 YFSETQ. The CDR3 sequence is 14 residues long. The CDR3: CASRPAGSGNTIYF. Here the CDR3 DNA reads TGCGCCAGCAGGCCCGCGGGCTCTGGAAACACCATATATTTT.

V gene TRBV30 combines with J gene TRBJ2-7; perhaps TRBD2 as D (5 bases). The V gene's germline CDR1 is GTSNPN and CDR2 SVGIG (reference sequence). This CDR3 is built from 13 residues. V was shortened by 3 bases and J by 5 bases, with 14 bases between the two germline ends. The DNA of the CDR3 is TGTGCCTGGAGGGCGAAGGGAGTCCACGAGCAGTACTTC. Protein sequence: CAWRAKGVHEQYF.

This chain joins TRBV2 and TRBJ1-2; perhaps TRBD1 as D (5 bases). Trimming cost V 6 bases and J 6 bases, with 20 bases left between them. CDR3 length: 15 amino acids. The germline CDR1 and CDR2 sequences are SNHLY and FYNNEI. Written as DNA, the CDR3 is TGTGCCAGCAGACACGCAGGGAGTTCGTTAGATGGCTACACCTTC. Residues: CASRHAGSSLDGYTF.

V is TRBV12-3 or TRBV12-4 and J is TRBJ2-7; no firm D call. Trimming cost V 2 bases and J 5 bases, with 4 bases left between them. The CDR3 sequence is 11 residues long. The CDR3 protein is CASSLSDEQYF. The CDR3 DNA is TGTGCCAGCAGTTTAAGCGACGAGCAGTACTTC.

The genes are TRBV7-9 and TRBJ2-7; D is undetermined. The CDR3 covers 14 residues. Germline V CDR1 and CDR2: SEHNR, FQNEAQ (reference sequence). Trimming cost V 1 base and J 6 bases, with 13 bases left between them. The CDR3 here is CASSLGGRSGEQYF. The DNA of the CDR3 is TGTGCCAGCAGCTTAGGGGGAAGATCCGGCGAGCAGTACTTC. Combining the CDR3 with reference TRBV7-9 and TRBJ2-7 gives the whole variable domain DTGVSQNPRHKITKRGQNVTFRCDPISEHNRLYWYRQTLGQGPEFLTYFQNEAQLEKSRLLSDRFSAERPKGSFSTLEIQRTEQGDSAMYLCASSLGGRSGEQYFGPGTRLTVT.

This sequence joins TRBV6-6 and TRBJ2-5; 7 bases map to TRBD2. With 6 bases clipped from V and 1 base from J, the junction kept 11 bases outside the gene matches. Per the germline V gene, CDR1 is MNHNY and CDR2 is SVGAGI (reference sequence). The CDR3 covers 16 residues. The CDR3 loop is CASSPLLAPTQETQYF. In DNA form, the CDR3 reads TGTGCCAGCAGCCCCCTACTAGCGCCCACCCAAGAGACCCAGTACTTC.